This T cell receptor (beta chain) originates from a study of blood T cell repertoires in COVID-19 (dated by TCRdb to about 2020). Study-wide context: Samples from collaborators originated in the United States, Italy and Spain and spanned both the acute and convalescent phases of COVID-19. The material from the prospective study consisted of cDNA or gDNA derived from T cells, B-cell-depleted T cells, or PBMCs. Where HLA class I and class II types were available, the types were taken from metadata supplied by the sample provider, not from assay-based typing. The samples were drawn from the first 160 participants of the ongoing ImmuneRACE study and from roughly 1,300 subjects provided by 6 global collaborators. Sample metadata almost always included a de-identified subject ID, COVID-19 status, age in years and sex. The dataset comprised deeply sampled blood TCRbeta repertoires from subjects exposed to, actively infected with, or recovered from COVID-19. A freely available public database, intended as a resource for researchers studying the immune response to SARS-CoV-2, is where the repertoires were released. Overall results and qualifications from the work: Clinical and demographic metadata were provided uncurated, with the amount varying by source and participant.

Each collaborating institution followed its own protocols to collect whole blood in K2EDTA tubes. For TCRbeta analysis, collaborators shipped samples in one of three forms: frozen whole blood, isolated PBMCs, or DNA extracted from either of those sample types. Reading from cysteine to phenylalanine, the CDR3 counts 14 amino acids. Left in the record is the CDR3 DNA by itself, 42 bases read in frame from the first base. Unmatched junction bases come to 6, with V trimmed by 4 bases and J by 5 bases. Taken from the germline V gene (reference sequence), the CDR1 and CDR2 loops are MNHEY and SMNVEV. TCRbeta CDR3 regions were amplified from genomic DNA by means of the immunoSEQ Assay, a bias-controlled multiplex PCR. The authors processed their data as follows. The number of nucleated cells in each sample was estimated from the amplification of reference gene primers within the assay. To quantify the absolute abundance of each unique TCRbeta CDR3 rearrangement, sequence reads were collapsed and filtered. For each sample, productive Simpson clonality was calculated as the square root of Simpson's diversity index across productive rearrangements. The table comes from immuneACCESS by way of TCRdb, which keeps in-frame sequences with V and J called. Part of the clones is missing from these tables; in studies checked, under half for an unresolved V gene and the rest for unknown reasons. V and J calls and clone size follow that table, whereas D and trimming were derived from the DNA. The sample data list roughly 670,000 clones, and over 80% of these were observed just once. The ten top clones hold more than 0.25% of the sample.

As for this clone: Its antigen is still unknown. Qualities for individual bases were not recorded, and no much larger clone is one base off. Other DNA sequences within the sample encode an identical CDR3.

This chain joins TRBV27 to TRBJ1-2, and 8 junction bases match TRBD1. Source material: peripheral blood. The TCR originated in a young woman with acute or convalescent COVID-19. The bases read TGTGCCAGCAGTTCCCTTACAGGGGGATATGGCTACACCTTC. It specifies CASSSLTGGYGYTF.